These T cell receptor beta chains were read from a single sample in a study of CD8+ T cells in alopecia areata. Sequencing used immunoSEQ multiplex PCR; TCRdb keeps in-frame clones, though not all of them. The table records fewer than 100,000 clones, approximately 66% of them present only once. Sequenced here: CD8+ T cells sorted from blood, sampled at week 4, from a patient treated with tofacitinib. Receptors were obtained from a human donor with alopecia areata. Each CDR3 is given with its conserved first and last residue. The D gene is left open where the match is weak. Part of the rows lack a size; the others show once, few, many or a class for expanded clones.

V gene,J gene,clone size,D gene,CDR3 DNA,CDR3 protein
TRBV14,TRBJ1-2,.,.,TGTGCCAGCAGCCAAAGGGCAGGGAAGACCCACTATGGCTACACCTTC,CASSQRAGKTHYGYTF
TRBV5-1,TRBJ2-5,.,.,TGCGCCAGCAAGAGGGGCGGTCTCCAAGAGACCCAGTACTTC,CASKRGGLQETQYF
TRBV18,TRBJ2-7,.,.,TGTGCCACCCAGCCAGGGCGCTCCTACGAGCAGTACTTC,CATQPGRSYEQYF
TRBV5-4,TRBJ2-7,.,TRBD1,TGTGCCAGCAGCTGGGACGGGACAGGGGGGGTCTACGAGCAGTACTTC,CASSWDGTGGVYEQYF
TRBV9,TRBJ2-1,.,.,TGTGCCAGCACCGGACAGTACAATGAGCAGTTCTTC,CASTGQYNEQFF
TRBV9,TRBJ2-7,.,TRBD1,TGTGCCAGCAGCGTAGAGGACAGGGGTTTTGTCGAGCAGTACTTC,CASSVEDRGFVEQYF
TRBV27,TRBJ1-2,.,.,TGTGCCAGCAGTTTTGCCGGGGGTAACTATGGCTACACCTTC,CASSFAGGNYGYTF
TRBV13,TRBJ1-2,.,.,TGTGCCAGCAGCTTAGCAGTTAACTATGGCTACACCTTC,CASSLAVNYGYTF
TRBV27,TRBJ2-5,few,TRBD2,TGTGCCAGCAGTTTCAGCGGGAGGCTTCAAGAGACCCAGTACTTC,CASSFSGRLQETQYF
TRBV10-3,TRBJ2-1,few,TRBD2,TGTGCCATCAGAGTAGCGGGAGGGCCCTACAATGAGCAGTTCTTC,CAIRVAGGPYNEQFF
TRBV5-6,TRBJ2-2,.,.,TGTGCCAGCAGTGAAGGCCGGCAAGGTGTAGCCGGGGAGCTGTTTTTT,CASSEGRQGVAGELFF
TRBV28,TRBJ2-5,few,TRBD2,TGTGCCAGCACCCCTGGGCGGGGGGCCCTAGAGACCCAGTACTTC,CASTPGRGALETQYF
TRBV11-2,TRBJ2-2,once,.,TGTGCCAGCAGCCCTCTCAGCGGGGAGCTGTTTTTT,CASSPLSGELFF
TRBV6-5,TRBJ1-2,.,TRBD1,TGTGCCAGCAGTTACTCCCCCAGGGGGTATGGCTACACCTTC,CASSYSPRGYGYTF
TRBV6-5,TRBJ1-2,.,.,TGTGCCAGCGAGGGGGACTATGGCTACACCTTC,CASEGDYGYTF
TRBV29-1,TRBJ2-7,few,TRBD2,TGCAGCGTGGTGGGACTAGCGGGAGGGCCCTACGAGCAGTACTTC,CSVVGLAGGPYEQYF
TRBV6-5,TRBJ1-1,.,TRBD1,TGTGCCAGCAGGGACAGGTCGATGAACACTGAAGCTTTCTTT,CASRDRSMNTEAFF
TRBV13,TRBJ2-6,once,.,TGTGCCAGCAGCTTTTCCGGGGCCAACGTCCTGACTTTC,CASSFSGANVLTF
TRBV7-9,TRBJ2-1,.,.,TGTGCCAGCAGCTTAATGGGACAAGGCTACAATGAGCAGTTCTTC,CASSLMGQGYNEQFF
TRBV2,TRBJ2-3,.,.,TGTGCCAGCAAACCGGGCACAGATACGCAGTATTTT,CASKPGTDTQYF
TRBV13,TRBJ1-1,.,TRBD1,TGTGCCAGCAGCTACCCAGTCGCAGGGGGATGGAGAGGTGATGCTTTCTTT,CASSYPVAGGWRGDAFF
TRBV13,TRBJ2-1,.,.,TGTGCCAGCAGCTTAGATCGTTTAGCCAATGAGCAGTTCTTC,CASSLDRLANEQFF
TRBV27,TRBJ1-1,few,.,TGTGCCAGCGGCATCCGGGTGTCGACTGAAGCTTTCTTT,CASGIRVSTEAFF
TRBV29-1,TRBJ1-1,few,TRBD1,TGCAGCGCCAGGGGGCTGGGGACTGAAGCTTTCTTT,CSARGLGTEAFF
TRBV7-9,TRBJ2-3,.,.,TGTGCCAGCAGCACAATAACTAGTAGCACAGATACGCAGTATTTT,CASSTITSSTDTQYF
TRBV6-5,TRBJ1-3,.,.,TGTGCCATCACCGGGACACCAAGAAACACCATATATTTT,CAITGTPRNTIYF
TRBV2,TRBJ2-7,.,.,TGTGCCAGCAGTGAAGTTCCCCACGAGCAGTACTTC,CASSEVPHEQYF
TRBV25-1,TRBJ1-2,.,.,TGTGCCAGCAGTGAATGGGGATTGGGGGGCTACACCTTC,CASSEWGLGGYTF
TRBV13,TRBJ1-2,.,.,TGTGCCAGCAGCTCGAGACAGGCCCACTATGGCTACACCTTC,CASSSRQAHYGYTF
TRBV7-9,TRBJ2-1,.,TRBD1,TGTGCCAGCAGCTCCCCTTCTCCTGGACAGGGGGCTTACAATGAGCAGTTCTTC,CASSSPSPGQGAYNEQFF
TRBV29-1,TRBJ1-1,few,.,TGCAGCGTTGTGGGCACTGAAGCTTTCTTT,CSVVGTEAFF